A single sample is the source of the 16 T cell receptor beta chains below, sequenced in a study of T cell repertoires in cytomegalovirus infection. These receptors have no identified antigens. Each CDR3 protein is one row after TCRdb ran MiXCR on the reads. The table lists a few hundred thousand distinct CDR3 sequences, 30% to 35% of them singletons. The sample consisted of cultured PBMCs, taken from culture after CMV antigen stimulation. Receptors originate from a human donor in good health (CMV status not recorded). Some clones in this sample may be carry-over from other donors' samples.

V gene TRBV18 combines with J gene TRBJ1-5; TRBD1 is a possible D gene (6 bases). The J call is in doubt because the DNA end fits TRBJ2-3 better. The V gene's germline CDR1 is KGHSH and CDR2 LQKENI. The CDR3 covers 14 residues. The CDR3 bases are TGTGCCAGCTCACGCGGACAGTCGAGTCAGCCCCAGTATTTT. Its protein is CASSRGQSSQPQYF.

This clonotype occurred a few times. V and J are TRBV19 and TRBJ1-2; D is unclear. The CDR3 contains 15 residues. V was trimmed by 4 bases and J by 8 bases, leaving 20 bases between them. Looked up from germline, CDR1 is LNHDA and CDR2 is SQIVND (reference sequence). DNA for the CDR3: TGTGCCAGTAGTACATCTCCGAGCGGGCTAGGAGGCTACACCTTC. It translates to CASSTSPSGLGGYTF.

This clonotype has more than one count but fewer than ten. This sequence joins TRBV20-1 and TRBJ2-1; 7 bases are shared with TRBD1. The CDR3 extends over 15 amino acids. Trimming took 3 bases from V and 4 from J; bases not matched to a gene: 9. Germline V gives CDR1 DFQATT, CDR2 SNEGSKA (reference sequence). The CDR3 coding sequence is TGCAGTGCTAGCGGGGCGGCCAGGGGGTACAATGAGCAGTTCTTC. Translating gives CSASGAARGYNEQFF.

This clonotype was counted ten times or more. CDR3 coding DNA: TGTGCCAGCAGCTTACACTCAAGCACTGAAGCTTTCTTT. Translating it yields CASSLHSSTEAFF. V and J are TRBV7-2 and TRBJ1-1; D remains ambiguous. The ends were cut back, 2 bases at V and 4 bases at J, with 8 bases in the middle. CDR3 length equals 13 residues. Germline assignment: CDR1 SGHTA and CDR2 FQGNSA.

This clonotype appeared a few times. The V gene is TRBV7-2, the J gene TRBJ2-7; weak D call: TRBD1 (6 bases). The germline V gene encodes CDR1 SGHTA and CDR2 FQGNSA. The CDR3 has 14 residues. V lost 5 bases to trimming and J lost 5 bases, with 16 bases between them. The CDR3 sequence: CASSETTRGHEQYV. CDR3 coding DNA: TGTGCCAGCAGCGAAACTACCAGGGGCCACGAGCAGTACGTC.

This clonotype was detected a few times. This chain uses TRBV7-8 with TRBJ2-1; TRBD2 aligns across 9 bases. V lost 2 bases, J lost 8 bases, and 10 bases stayed unmatched. This CDR3 is 16 amino acids long. CDR1 and CDR2 from the germline V gene are SGHVS and FQNEAQ. CDR3 amino acids: CASSLYGSGSLDEQFF. In DNA, the CDR3 is TGTGCCAGCAGCTTATATGGTAGCGGGAGTCTAGATGAGCAGTTCTTC.

This clonotype occurred many times. The CDR3 spells CASSLGTLAGPEQFF. The CDR3 DNA reads TGTGCCAGCAGCTTAGGGACCCTAGCGGGACCGGAGCAGTTCTTC. J is TRBJ2-1 and V is TRBV7-2, with 9 bases matching TRBD2. The CDR3 sequence is 15 residues long. V shed 1 base, J shed 10 bases, and the junction held 8 bases outside the gene matches. The germline V gene has CDR1 SGHTA and CDR2 FQGNSA.

The V call is TRBV7-1, the J call TRBJ2-3; 7 bases are a match to TRBD2. TRBV7-1 is placed among ORFs of uncertain function. The CDR3 extends over 16 amino acids. The J segment lost 9 bases and the V segment lost 5 bases, leaving 17 bases of the junction unmatched. The CDR3 reads CASSPILAVEVATQYF. In nucleotides, the CDR3 is TGTGCCAGCAGCCCGATTCTAGCGGTAGAAGTAGCGACGCAGTATTTT.

The V and J genes are TRBV12-3 or TRBV12-4 and TRBJ1-6; tentatively, D is TRBD1 (6 bases). Trimming cost V 4 bases and J 0 bases, with 10 bases left between them. This CDR3 region has 16 residues. CDR3: CASSYRAGSYNSPLHF. CDR3 coding DNA: TGTGCCAGCAGTTACAGGGCGGGCTCCTATAATTCACCCCTCCACTTT.

About this clonotype: Because the CDR3 is missing its conserved closing phenylalanine or tryptophan, this is likely a read error. As DNA, the CDR3 is TGTGCCAGCAGTTCCAGGGGGGACCGTCATAACTATGGCTACACCTTA. It is translated as CASSSRGDRHNYGYTL. This chain connects TRBV12-3 or TRBV12-4 to TRBJ1-2, with 7 bases aligning to TRBD1. The CDR3 is 16 amino acids. Trimming removed 4 bases from V and 1 base from J; junction bases left unmatched: 9.

The chain combines TRBV7-2 with TRBJ1-3, with D maybe TRBD1 (6 bases). The CDR3 totals 15 residues. Germline assignment: CDR1 SGHTA and CDR2 FQGNSA. V dropped 6 bases and J dropped 4 bases, with 16 bases sitting between them. The CDR3 DNA reads TGTGCCAGCAGTCCTCCAGGGGTTCGAGGAAACACCATATATTTT. Translation gives CASSPPGVRGNTIYF.

This clonotype turned up a few times. The chain couples TRBV4-1 to TRBJ1-5, with TRBD1 matching over 7 bases. The CDR3 sequence is 14 residues long. The germline V gene has CDR1 MGHRA and CDR2 YSYEKL. J gave up 6 bases and V 4 bases, and 6 bases lay outside the gene matches. The CDR3 bases are TGCGCCAGCAGCCTCGGGACAGATCCTCAGCCCCAGCATTTT. Translating gives CASSLGTDPQPQHF.

The rearrangement uses TRBV11-2 and TRBJ2-1, with 8 bases lining up with TRBD2. V was pared by 0 bases and J by 0 bases, with 10 bases of the junction left unmatched. Germline V gene lookup returns CDR1 SGHAT and CDR2 FQNNGV. CDR3 size: 19 residues. The CDR3 loop reads CASSLETSGLKNSYNEQFF. CDR3 nucleotide sequence: TGTGCCAGCAGCTTAGAAACTAGCGGACTTAAGAACTCCTACAATGAGCAGTTCTTC. Variable domain in full (rest from reference TRBV11-2 and TRBJ2-1): EAGVAQSPRYKIIEKRQSVAFWCNPISGHATLYWYQQILGQGPKLLIQFQNNGVVDDSQLPKDRFSAERLKGVDSTLKIQPAKLEDSAVYLCASSLETSGLKNSYNEQFFGPGTRLTVL.

This clonotype was counted only a few times. The V and J genes are TRBV19 and TRBJ1-2, with unresolved D. CDR3 length: 15 residues. Trimming stripped 3 bases from V and 4 bases from J, with 15 bases between. Germline CDR1 LNHDA, CDR2 SQIVND (reference sequence). The CDR3 spells CASSIGPLPSYGYTF. The CDR3 DNA is TGTGCCAGTAGTATCGGCCCTCTGCCGTCCTATGGCTACACCTTC.

This chain uses TRBV5-1 with TRBJ2-1; a possible D gene is TRBD2 (5 bases). The CDR3 runs 15 residues. The germline gives CDR1 SGHRS, CDR2 YFSETQ. Trimming removed 3 bases at V and 2 bases at J, with 12 bases between. The DNA of the CDR3 is TGCGCCAGCAGCTCGGTGGGAGAGGCCTACAATGAGCAGTTCTTC. It yields the protein CASSSVGEAYNEQFF.

The rearrangement links TRBV6-5 to TRBJ2-7; D not resolved. Germline lookup yields CDR1 MNHEY and CDR2 SVGAGI. The CDR3 loop spans 17 amino acids. V was trimmed by 2 bases and J by 2 bases, leaving 19 bases between them. This CDR3 reads CASSYPSEVPSPYEQYV. As DNA, the CDR3 is TGTGCCAGCAGTTACCCCTCCGAGGTACCTTCTCCCTACGAGCAGTACGTC.